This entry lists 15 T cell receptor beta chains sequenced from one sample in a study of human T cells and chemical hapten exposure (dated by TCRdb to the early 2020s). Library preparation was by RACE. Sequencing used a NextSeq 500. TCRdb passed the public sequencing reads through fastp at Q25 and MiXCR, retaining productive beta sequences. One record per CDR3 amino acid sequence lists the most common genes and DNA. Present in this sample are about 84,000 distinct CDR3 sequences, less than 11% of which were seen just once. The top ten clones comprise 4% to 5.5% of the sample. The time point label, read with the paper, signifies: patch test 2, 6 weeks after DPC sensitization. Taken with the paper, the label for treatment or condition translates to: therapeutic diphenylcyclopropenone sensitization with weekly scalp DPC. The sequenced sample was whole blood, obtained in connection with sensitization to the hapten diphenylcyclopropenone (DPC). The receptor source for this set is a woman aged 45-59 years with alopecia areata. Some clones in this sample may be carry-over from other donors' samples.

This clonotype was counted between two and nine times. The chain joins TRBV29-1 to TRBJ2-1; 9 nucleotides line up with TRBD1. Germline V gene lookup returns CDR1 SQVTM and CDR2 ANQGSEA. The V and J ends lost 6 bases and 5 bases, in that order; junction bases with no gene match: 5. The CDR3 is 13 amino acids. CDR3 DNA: TGCAGCGTAAAGGACAGGGGCAACAATGAGCAGTTCTTC. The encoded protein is CSVKDRGNNEQFF.

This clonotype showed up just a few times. DNA of the CDR3: TGCGCCAGCAGCCCGGGGACAGACAATTCACCCCTCCACTTT. Translated, it gives CASSPGTDNSPLHF. J is TRBJ1-6 and V is TRBV4-3; 7 bases fit TRBD1. The CDR3 loop spans 14 amino acids. In germline, CDR1 is LGHNA, CDR2 YSLEER. The ends lost 4 bases at V and 7 bases at J; junction bases unmatched: 4.

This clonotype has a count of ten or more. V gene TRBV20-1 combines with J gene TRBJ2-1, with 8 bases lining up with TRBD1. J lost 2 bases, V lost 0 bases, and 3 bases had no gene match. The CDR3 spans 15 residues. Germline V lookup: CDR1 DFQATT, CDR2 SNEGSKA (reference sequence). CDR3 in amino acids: CSARDGDRPYNEQFF. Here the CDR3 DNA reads TGCAGTGCTAGAGATGGGGACAGGCCCTACAATGAGCAGTTCTTC.

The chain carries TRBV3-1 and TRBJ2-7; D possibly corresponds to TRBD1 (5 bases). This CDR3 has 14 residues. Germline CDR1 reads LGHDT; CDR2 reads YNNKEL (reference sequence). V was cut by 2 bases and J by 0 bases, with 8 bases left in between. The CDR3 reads CASSQIRASYEQYF. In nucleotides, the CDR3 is TGTGCCAGCAGCCAAATCAGGGCCTCCTACGAGCAGTACTTC.

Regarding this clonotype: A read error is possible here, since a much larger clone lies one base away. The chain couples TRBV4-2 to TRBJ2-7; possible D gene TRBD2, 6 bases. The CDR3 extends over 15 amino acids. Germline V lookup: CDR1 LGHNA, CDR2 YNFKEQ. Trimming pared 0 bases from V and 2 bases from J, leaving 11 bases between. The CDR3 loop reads CASSQEHGEAYEQYF. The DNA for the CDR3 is TGTGCCAGCAGCCAAGAACATGGGGAGGCCTACGAGCAGTACTTC.

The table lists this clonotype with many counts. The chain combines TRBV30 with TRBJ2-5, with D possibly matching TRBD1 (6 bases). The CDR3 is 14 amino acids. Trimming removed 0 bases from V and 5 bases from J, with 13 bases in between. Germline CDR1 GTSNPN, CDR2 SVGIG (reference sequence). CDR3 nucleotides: TGTGCCTGGAGTGTGGGTACAGGGAGCGAGACCCAGTACTTC. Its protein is CAWSVGTGSETQYF. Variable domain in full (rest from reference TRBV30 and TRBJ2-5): SQTIHQWPATLVQPVGSPLSLECTVEGTSNPNLYWYRQAAGRGLQLLFYSVGIGQISSEVPQNLSASRPQDRQFILSSKKLLLSDSGFYLCAWSVGTGSETQYFGPGTRLLVL.

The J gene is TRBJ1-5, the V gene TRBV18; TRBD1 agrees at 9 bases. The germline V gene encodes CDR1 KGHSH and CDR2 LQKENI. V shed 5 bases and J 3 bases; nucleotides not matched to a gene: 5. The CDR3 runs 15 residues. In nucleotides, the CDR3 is TGTGCCAGCTCAGTGACAGGGGGTGACAATCAGCCCCAGCATTTT. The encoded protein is CASSVTGGDNQPQHF. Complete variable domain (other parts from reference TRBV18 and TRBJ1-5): NAGVMQNPRHLVRRRGQEARLRCSPMKGHSHVYWYRQLPEEGLKFMVYLQKENIIDESGMPKERFSAEFPKEGPSILRIQQVVRGDSAAYFCASSVTGGDNQPQHFGDGTRLSIL.

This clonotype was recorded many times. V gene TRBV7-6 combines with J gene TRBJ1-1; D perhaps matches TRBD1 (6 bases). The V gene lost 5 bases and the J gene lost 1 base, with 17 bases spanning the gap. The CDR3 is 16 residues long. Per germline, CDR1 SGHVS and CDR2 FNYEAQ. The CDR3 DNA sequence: TGTGCCAGCAGCACCACCTTGGACAGTCCGAACACTGAAGCTTTCTTT. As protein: CASSTTLDSPNTEAFF.

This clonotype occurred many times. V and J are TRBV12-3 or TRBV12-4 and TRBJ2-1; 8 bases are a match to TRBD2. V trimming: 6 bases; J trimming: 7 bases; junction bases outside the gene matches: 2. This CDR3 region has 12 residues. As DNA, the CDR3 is TGTGCCAGCAGACGCGGGAGGAATGAGCAGTTCTTC. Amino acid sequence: CASRRGRNEQFF.

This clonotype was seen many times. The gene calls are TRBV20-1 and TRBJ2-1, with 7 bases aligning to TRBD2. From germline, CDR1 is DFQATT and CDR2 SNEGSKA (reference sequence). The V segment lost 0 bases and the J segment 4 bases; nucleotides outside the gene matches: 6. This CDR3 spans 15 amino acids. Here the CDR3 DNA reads TGCAGTGCTAGAGACAGCGGGGAACCTTACAATGAGCAGTTCTTC. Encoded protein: CSARDSGEPYNEQFF.

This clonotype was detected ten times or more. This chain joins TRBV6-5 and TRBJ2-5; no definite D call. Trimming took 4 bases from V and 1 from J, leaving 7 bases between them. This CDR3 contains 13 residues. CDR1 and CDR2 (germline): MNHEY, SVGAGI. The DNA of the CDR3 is TGTGCCAGCAGTTCCCCGGGCCAAGAGACCCAGTACTTC. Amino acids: CASSSPGQETQYF.

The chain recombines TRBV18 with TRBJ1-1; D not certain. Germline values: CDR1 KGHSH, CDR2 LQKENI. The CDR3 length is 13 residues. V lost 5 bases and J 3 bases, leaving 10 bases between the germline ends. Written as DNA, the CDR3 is TGTGCCAGCTCAACGCGGTCCGACACTGAAGCTTTCTTT. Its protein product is CASSTRSDTEAFF. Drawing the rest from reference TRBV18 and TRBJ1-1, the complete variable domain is NAGVMQNPRHLVRRRGQEARLRCSPMKGHSHVYWYRQLPEEGLKFMVYLQKENIIDESGMPKERFSAEFPKEGPSILRIQQVVRGDSAAYFCASSTRSDTEAFFGQGTRLTVV.

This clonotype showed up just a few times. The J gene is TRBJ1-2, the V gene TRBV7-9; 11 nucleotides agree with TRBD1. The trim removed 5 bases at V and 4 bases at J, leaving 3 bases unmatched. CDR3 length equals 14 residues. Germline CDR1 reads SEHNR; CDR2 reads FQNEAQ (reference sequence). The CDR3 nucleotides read TGTGCCAGCAGCCGGACAGGGGGCAGCTATGGCTACACCTTC. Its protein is CASSRTGGSYGYTF.

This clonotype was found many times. DNA for the CDR3: TGCAGCGTTGAGCTCCTACCCTACGAGCAGTACTTC. This translates into CSVELLPYEQYF. The chain is built from TRBV29-1 and TRBJ2-7, with D unclear. The V end lost 3 bases, the J end lost 2 bases, and 8 bases lay between the germline ends. CDR1 and CDR2 from the germline V gene are SQVTM and ANQGSEA. The CDR3 has 12 amino acids.

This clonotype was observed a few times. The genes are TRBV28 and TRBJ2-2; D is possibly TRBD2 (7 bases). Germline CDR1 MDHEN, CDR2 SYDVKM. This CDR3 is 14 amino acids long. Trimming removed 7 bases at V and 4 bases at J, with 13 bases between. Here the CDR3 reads CASKQGGLTGELFF. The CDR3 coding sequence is TGTGCCAGCAAACAGGGAGGGCTCACCGGGGAGCTGTTTTTT.